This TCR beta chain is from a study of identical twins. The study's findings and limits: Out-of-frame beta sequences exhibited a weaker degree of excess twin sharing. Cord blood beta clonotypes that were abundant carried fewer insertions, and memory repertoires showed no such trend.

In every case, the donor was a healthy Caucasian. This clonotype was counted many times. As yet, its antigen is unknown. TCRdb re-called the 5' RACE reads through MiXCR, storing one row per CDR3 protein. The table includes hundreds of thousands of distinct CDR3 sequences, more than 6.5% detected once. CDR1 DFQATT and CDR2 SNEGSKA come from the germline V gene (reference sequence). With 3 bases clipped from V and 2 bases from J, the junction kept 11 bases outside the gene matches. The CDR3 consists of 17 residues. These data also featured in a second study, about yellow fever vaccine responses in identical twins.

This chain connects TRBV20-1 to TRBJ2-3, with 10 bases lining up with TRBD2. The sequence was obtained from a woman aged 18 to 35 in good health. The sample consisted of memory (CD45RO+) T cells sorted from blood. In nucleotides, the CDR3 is TGCAGTGCTAGGGGCGCCCTAGCGGGAGCCAACACAGATACGCAGTATTTT. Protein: CSARGALAGANTDTQYF.